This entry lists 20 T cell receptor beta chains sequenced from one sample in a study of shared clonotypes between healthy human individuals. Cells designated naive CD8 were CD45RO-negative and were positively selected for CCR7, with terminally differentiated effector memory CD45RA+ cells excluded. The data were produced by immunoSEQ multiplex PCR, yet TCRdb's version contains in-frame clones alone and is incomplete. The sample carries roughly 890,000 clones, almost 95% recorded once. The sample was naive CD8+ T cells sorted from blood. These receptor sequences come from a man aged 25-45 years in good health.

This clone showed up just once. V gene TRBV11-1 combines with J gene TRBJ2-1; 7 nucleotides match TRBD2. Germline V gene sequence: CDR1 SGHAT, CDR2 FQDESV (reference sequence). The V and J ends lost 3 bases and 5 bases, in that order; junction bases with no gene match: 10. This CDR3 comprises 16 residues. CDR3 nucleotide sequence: TGTGCCAGCAGCTTCCATTCGCGGGAGTCGCACAATGAGCAGTTCTTC. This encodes CASSFHSRESHNEQFF.

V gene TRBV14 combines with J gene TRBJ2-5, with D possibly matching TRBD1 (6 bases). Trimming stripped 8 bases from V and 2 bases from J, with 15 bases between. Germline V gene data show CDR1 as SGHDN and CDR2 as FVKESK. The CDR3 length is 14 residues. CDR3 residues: CASAQGIEQETQYF. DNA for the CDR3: TGTGCCAGCGCCCAGGGGATAGAACAAGAGACCCAGTACTTC.

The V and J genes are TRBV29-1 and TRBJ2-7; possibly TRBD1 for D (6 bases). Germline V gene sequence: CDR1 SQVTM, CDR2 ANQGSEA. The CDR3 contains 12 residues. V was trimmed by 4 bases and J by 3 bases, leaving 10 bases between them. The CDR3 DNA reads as TGCAGCGTTGCCCTGGACAGCTACGAGCAGTACTTC. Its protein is CSVALDSYEQYF.

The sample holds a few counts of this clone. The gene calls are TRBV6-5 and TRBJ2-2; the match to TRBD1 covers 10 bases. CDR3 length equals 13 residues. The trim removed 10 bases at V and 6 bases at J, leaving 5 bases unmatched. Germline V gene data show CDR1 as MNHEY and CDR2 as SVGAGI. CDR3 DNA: TGTGCCACATCGACAGGGGGCTCCGGGGAGCTGTTTTTT. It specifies CATSTGGSGELFF.

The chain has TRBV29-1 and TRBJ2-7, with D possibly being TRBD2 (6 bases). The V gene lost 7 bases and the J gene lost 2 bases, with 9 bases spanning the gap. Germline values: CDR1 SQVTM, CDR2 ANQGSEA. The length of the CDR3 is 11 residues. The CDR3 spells CSGGETYEQYF. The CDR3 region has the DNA TGCAGCGGCGGGGAAACCTACGAGCAGTACTTC.

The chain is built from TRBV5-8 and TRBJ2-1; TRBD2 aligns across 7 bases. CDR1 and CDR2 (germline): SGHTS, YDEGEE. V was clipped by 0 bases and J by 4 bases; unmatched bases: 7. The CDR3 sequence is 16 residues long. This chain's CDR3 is CASSLAAPSGYNEQFF. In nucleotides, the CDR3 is TGTGCCAGCAGCTTGGCCGCGCCTAGCGGATACAATGAGCAGTTCTTC. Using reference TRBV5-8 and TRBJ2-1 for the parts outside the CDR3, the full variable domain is EAGVTQSPTHLIKTRGQQATLRCSPISGHTSVYWYQQALGLGLQFLLWYDEGEERNRGNFPPRFSGRQFPNYSSELNVNALELEDSALYLCASSLAAPSGYNEQFFGPGTRLTVL.

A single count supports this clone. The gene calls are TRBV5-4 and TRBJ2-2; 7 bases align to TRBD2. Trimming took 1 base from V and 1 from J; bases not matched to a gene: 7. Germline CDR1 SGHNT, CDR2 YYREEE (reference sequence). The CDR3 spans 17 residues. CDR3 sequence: CASSLLGGTVNTGELFF. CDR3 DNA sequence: TGTGCCAGCAGCTTGCTGGGAGGGACGGTGAACACCGGGGAGCTGTTTTTT.

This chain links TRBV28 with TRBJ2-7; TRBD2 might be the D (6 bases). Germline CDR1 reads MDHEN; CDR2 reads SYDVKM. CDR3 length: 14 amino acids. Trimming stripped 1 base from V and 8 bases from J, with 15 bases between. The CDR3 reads CASSLLLFREKQYF. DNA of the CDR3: TGTGCCAGCAGTTTATTACTCTTTCGGGAGAAGCAGTACTTC.

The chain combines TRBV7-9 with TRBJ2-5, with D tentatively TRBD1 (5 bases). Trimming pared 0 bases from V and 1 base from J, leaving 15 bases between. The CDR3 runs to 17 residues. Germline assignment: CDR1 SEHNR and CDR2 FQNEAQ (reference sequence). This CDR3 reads CASSLAQNPDTQETQYF. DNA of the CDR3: TGTGCCAGCAGCTTAGCCCAGAACCCGGACACCCAAGAGACCCAGTACTTC.

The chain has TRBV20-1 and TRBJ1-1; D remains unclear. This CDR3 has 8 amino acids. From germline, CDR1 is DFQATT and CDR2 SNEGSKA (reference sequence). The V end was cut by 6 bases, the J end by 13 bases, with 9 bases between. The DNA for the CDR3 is TGCAGTGCGGCAGGCGGTTTCTTT. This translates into CSAAGGFF.

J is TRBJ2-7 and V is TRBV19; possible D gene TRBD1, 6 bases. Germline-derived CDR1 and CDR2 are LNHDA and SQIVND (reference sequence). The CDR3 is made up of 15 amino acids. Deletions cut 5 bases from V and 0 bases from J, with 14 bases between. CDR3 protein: CASSFYSGHSYEQYF. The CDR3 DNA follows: TGTGCCAGTAGTTTTTATTCGGGACACTCCTACGAGCAGTACTTC.

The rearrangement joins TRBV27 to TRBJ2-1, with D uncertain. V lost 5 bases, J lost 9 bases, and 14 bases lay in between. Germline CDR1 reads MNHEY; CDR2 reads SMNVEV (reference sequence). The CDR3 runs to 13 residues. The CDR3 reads CASSTSIHPEQFF. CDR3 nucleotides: TGTGCCAGCAGTACCTCGATCCACCCTGAGCAGTTCTTC.

Here the CDR3 reads CASSQVGSLHNEQFF. The CDR3 bases are TGTGCCAGCAGCCAAGTCGGCTCCCTTCACAATGAGCAGTTCTTC. The chain employs TRBV14 and TRBJ2-1, with D uncertain. Germline lookup yields CDR1 SGHDN and CDR2 FVKESK. CDR3 size: 15 residues. Trimming took 1 base from V and 5 from J, leaving 12 bases between them.

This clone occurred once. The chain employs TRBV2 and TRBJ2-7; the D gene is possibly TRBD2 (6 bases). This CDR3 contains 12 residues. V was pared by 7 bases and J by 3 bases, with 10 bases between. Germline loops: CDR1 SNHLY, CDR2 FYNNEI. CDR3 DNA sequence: TGTGCCAGCACTGGGCGGGGCTACGAGCAGTACTTC. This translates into CASTGRGYEQYF.

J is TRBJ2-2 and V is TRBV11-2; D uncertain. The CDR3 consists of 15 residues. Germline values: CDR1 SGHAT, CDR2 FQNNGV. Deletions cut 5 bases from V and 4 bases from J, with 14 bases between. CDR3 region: CASSRPGYTTGELFF. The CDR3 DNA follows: TGTGCCAGCAGCAGACCTGGCTATACCACCGGGGAGCTGTTTTTT.

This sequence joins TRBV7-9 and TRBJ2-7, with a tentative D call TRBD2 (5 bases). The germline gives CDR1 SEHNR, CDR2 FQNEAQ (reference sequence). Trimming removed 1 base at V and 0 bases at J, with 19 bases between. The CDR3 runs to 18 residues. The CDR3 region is CASSLVGVTGYTSYEQYF. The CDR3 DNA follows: TGTGCCAGCAGCTTAGTCGGGGTAACGGGATATACCTCCTACGAGCAGTACTTC.

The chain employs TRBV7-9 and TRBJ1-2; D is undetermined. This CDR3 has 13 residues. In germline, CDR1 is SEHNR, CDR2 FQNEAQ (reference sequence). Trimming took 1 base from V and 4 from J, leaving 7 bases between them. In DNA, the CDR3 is TGTGCCAGCAGCTTAGAAACGGGCTATGGCTACACCTTC. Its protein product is CASSLETGYGYTF.

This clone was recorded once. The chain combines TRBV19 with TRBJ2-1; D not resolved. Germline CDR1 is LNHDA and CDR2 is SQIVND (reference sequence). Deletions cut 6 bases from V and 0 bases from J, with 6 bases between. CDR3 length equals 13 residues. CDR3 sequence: CASSASSYNEQFF. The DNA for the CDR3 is TGTGCCAGTAGCGCGAGCTCCTACAATGAGCAGTTCTTC.

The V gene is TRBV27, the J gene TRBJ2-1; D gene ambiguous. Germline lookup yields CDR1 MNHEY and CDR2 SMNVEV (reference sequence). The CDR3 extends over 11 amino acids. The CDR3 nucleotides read TGTTCCGTGACCTCAACGCGTGAGCAGTTCTTC. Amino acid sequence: CSVTSTREQFF.

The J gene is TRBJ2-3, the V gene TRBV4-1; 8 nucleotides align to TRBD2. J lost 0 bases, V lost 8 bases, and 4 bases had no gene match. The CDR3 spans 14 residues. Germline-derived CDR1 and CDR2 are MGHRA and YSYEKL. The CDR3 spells CASLPGGSTDTQYF. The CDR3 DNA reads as TGCGCCAGCCTGCCGGGAGGGAGCACAGATACGCAGTATTTT.